Following are 27 T cell receptor beta chains from one sample sequenced in a study of shared clonotypes between healthy human individuals (dated by TCRdb to the early 2020s). Library preparation used the immunoSEQ multiplex PCR assay. In its TCRdb copy, this immuneACCESS table keeps in-frame sequences only and misses some clones. Where compared with another copy, unresolved V genes explain less than half of these, and the others have no known cause. The sample table records about 2,500,000 clones; more than 90% of these occur just once. Roughly 0.15% of the sample comes from the top ten. Sequencing used naive CD4+ T cells sorted from blood. The cell subset or site label of this sample denotes: CD45RA+ positively selected. The receptors were gathered from a man aged 18 to 29 in good health.

The chain recombines TRBV6-4 with TRBJ2-1; 10 bases match TRBD2. V shed 3 bases and J 6 bases; nucleotides not matched to a gene: 2. This CDR3 has 14 amino acids. The germline CDR1 and CDR2 sequences are MRHNA and SNTAGT. CDR3 region: CASSELAGGNEQFF. CDR3 DNA: TGTGCCAGCAGTGAGTTAGCGGGAGGCAATGAGCAGTTCTTC.

The chain carries TRBV11-2 and TRBJ1-2; 7 bases line up with TRBD1. CDR3 length: 16 amino acids. J gave up 3 bases and V 5 bases, and 12 bases lay outside the gene matches. Per germline, CDR1 SGHAT and CDR2 FQNNGV. For the CDR3, the DNA is TGTGCCAGCAGCCTAACCCCGACAGGGAGGGACTATGGCTACACCTTC. It specifies CASSLTPTGRDYGYTF.

The CDR3 bases are TGTGCCAGCCCTGGGACAGGGGGCTTCGGGGAGCTGTTTTTT. It is translated as CASPGTGGFGELFF. This chain connects TRBV18 to TRBJ2-2; 12 bases match TRBD1. Germline-derived CDR1 and CDR2 are KGHSH and LQKENI. V lost 8 bases, J lost 7 bases, and 5 bases stayed unmatched. This CDR3 has 14 amino acids.

This chain uses TRBV7-8 with TRBJ2-7; possible D gene TRBD2, 6 bases. The germline CDR1 and CDR2 sequences are SGHVS and FQNEAQ. The germline V and J ends were trimmed by 5 bases and 0 bases, with 11 bases remaining between them. This CDR3 has 14 amino acids. The CDR3 DNA is TGTGCCAGCAGCCCGTTAGCGGTCTCCTACGAGCAGTACTTC. Its protein is CASSPLAVSYEQYF.

The rearrangement links TRBV6-5 to TRBJ2-5, with 10 bases lining up with TRBD2. This CDR3 spans 14 amino acids. Germline V gives CDR1 MNHEY, CDR2 SVGAGI. The junction had 7 bases not matched to a gene; V was cut back by 6 bases and J by 6 bases. CDR3 loop: CASSPLAGRKTQYF. The CDR3, as DNA: TGTGCCAGCAGCCCACTAGCGGGGCGAAAGACCCAGTACTTC.

Only one count was recorded for this clone. CDR3 residues: CASSKGQGNTEAFF. CDR3 bases: TGTGCCAGCAGCAAAGGACAGGGAAACACTGAAGCTTTCTTT. The rearrangement uses TRBV5-4 and TRBJ1-1; the match to TRBD1 covers 8 bases. There are 14 residues in the CDR3. V was clipped by 4 bases and J by 2 bases; unmatched bases: 4. The germline CDR1 and CDR2 sequences are SGHNT and YYREEE (reference sequence).

This rearrangement joins TRBV4-1 to TRBJ1-5; a weak D match, TRBD1 (5 bases). Trimming took 0 bases from V and 7 from J, leaving 13 bases between them. This CDR3 has 15 residues. Germline V gene data show CDR1 as MGHRA and CDR2 as YSYEKL. Here the CDR3 reads CASSQEGAGLQPQHF. The DNA for the CDR3 is TGCGCCAGCAGCCAAGAAGGGGCGGGGTTACAGCCCCAGCATTTT.

V and J are TRBV13 and TRBJ1-3; D uncertain. Trimming left V 4 bases short and J 0 bases short, with 10 bases between. This CDR3 is built from 15 residues. Germline CDR1 is PRHDT and CDR2 is FYEKMQ (reference sequence). CDR3 protein: CASSSLEGSGNTIYF. In DNA, the CDR3 is TGTGCCAGCAGCTCTCTGGAGGGCTCTGGAAACACCATATATTTT.

V is TRBV5-4 and J is TRBJ1-2, with D hard to call. Trimming stripped 3 bases from V and 8 bases from J, with 17 bases between. Looked up from germline, CDR1 is SGHNT and CDR2 is YYREEE (reference sequence). The CDR3 totals 14 residues. CDR3 sequence (DNA): TGTGCCAGCAGCTCCCGAGCAGCGAGCGGGGGCTACACCTTC. As protein: CASSSRAASGGYTF.

The CDR3 is CASSLTETLAKNIQYF. CDR3 coding DNA: TGCGCCAGCAGCCTGACAGAAACCTTAGCCAAAAACATTCAGTACTTC. The chain recombines TRBV4-1 with TRBJ2-4; TRBD1 might be the D (5 bases). Trimming cost V 4 bases and J 0 bases, with 13 bases left between them. CDR1 is MGHRA and CDR2 is YSYEKL in the germline V gene. This CDR3 comprises 16 residues.

This clone was found once. The genes are TRBV5-1 and TRBJ1-3, with D unclear. In germline, CDR1 is SGHRS, CDR2 YFSETQ. V dropped 4 bases and J dropped 0 bases, with 11 bases sitting between them. This CDR3 is built from 15 residues. CDR3 in amino acids: CASSPPGVSGNTIYF. DNA of the CDR3: TGCGCCAGCAGCCCACCGGGCGTCTCTGGAAACACCATATATTTT. Complete variable domain (other parts from reference TRBV5-1 and TRBJ1-3): KAGVTQTPRYLIKTRGQQVTLSCSPISGHRSVSWYQQTPGQGLQFLFEYFSETQRNKGNFPGRFSGRQFSNSRSEMNVSTLELGDSALYLCASSPPGVSGNTIYFGEGSWLTVV.

CDR3 in DNA: TGTGCCAGCAGCTTAGTGGGACTAGCGGGGAATGAGCAGTTCTTC. This gives the protein CASSLVGLAGNEQFF. This sequence joins TRBV7-9 and TRBJ2-1; 13 bases are shared with TRBD2. The germline V gene has CDR1 SEHNR and CDR2 FQNEAQ (reference sequence). The CDR3 length is 15 residues. The V gene end was trimmed by 1 base and the J gene end by 7 bases; junction bases not matched to a gene: 1.

The rearrangement links TRBV19 to TRBJ2-2; no clear D. Germline CDR1 is LNHDA and CDR2 is SQIVND (reference sequence). This CDR3 region has 15 residues. V lost 5 bases and J lost 5, with 15 bases in between. CDR3: CASSVSGLSTGELFF. CDR3 nucleotides: TGTGCCAGTAGTGTTTCCGGGCTTTCAACCGGGGAGCTGTTTTTT.

The CDR3 coding sequence is TGTGCCTGGACCCCAGCGGGTCCCTACGAGCAGTACTTC. Translated: CAWTPAGPYEQYF. This chain uses TRBV30 with TRBJ2-7, with a tentative D call TRBD2 (6 bases). This CDR3 spans 13 amino acids. V shed 4 bases and J shed 2 bases, with 12 bases lying between them. In germline, CDR1 is GTSNPN, CDR2 SVGIG (reference sequence).

This rearrangement joins TRBV15 to TRBJ2-7, with D tentatively TRBD2 (5 bases). Germline V gives CDR1 LNHNV, CDR2 YYDKDF (reference sequence). V was shortened by 5 bases and J by 6 bases, with 11 bases between the two germline ends. The CDR3 totals 12 residues. DNA for the CDR3: TGTGCCACCAGCTTAACTAGAGGCGAGCAGTACTTC. It codes for CATSLTRGEQYF.

The chain has TRBV4-1 and TRBJ2-3, with 11 positions matching TRBD2. V shed 8 bases, J shed 0 bases, and the junction held 7 bases outside the gene matches. This CDR3 spans 16 amino acids. Germline assignment: CDR1 MGHRA and CDR2 YSYEKL. CDR3 coding DNA: TGCGCCAGCCAGAGACTAGCGGGAACTAGCACAGATACGCAGTATTTT. Its protein is CASQRLAGTSTDTQYF.

This clone was recorded only once. The chain joins TRBV6-5 to TRBJ2-7; 12 positions agree with TRBD1. V lost 4 bases to trimming and J lost 6 bases; unmatched junction nucleotides: 7. The germline CDR1 and CDR2 sequences are MNHEY and SVGAGI. The CDR3 extends over 15 amino acids. CDR3 DNA sequence: TGTGCCAGCAGTTCCCCCGGGACAGGGGGCCTCGAGCAGTACTTC. Its translation: CASSSPGTGGLEQYF.

This rearrangement joins TRBV11-2 to TRBJ2-7; D gene uncertain. Germline-derived CDR1 and CDR2 are SGHAT and FQNNGV. The V and J ends lost 4 bases and 2 bases respectively, with 12 bases between them. The CDR3 sequence is 14 residues long. The CDR3 loop is CASSSADGPYEQYF. The CDR3, as DNA: TGTGCCAGCAGCTCCGCCGACGGCCCCTACGAGCAGTACTTC.

The chain links TRBV27 to TRBJ1-4; 7 nucleotides line up with TRBD1. Germline V gives CDR1 MNHEY, CDR2 SMNVEV (reference sequence). The V gene end was trimmed by 4 bases and the J gene end by 7 bases; junction bases not matched to a gene: 9. The CDR3 contains 15 residues. The CDR3 protein is CASSSDRVIGEKLFF. The CDR3 nucleotides are TGTGCCAGCAGTTCCGACAGGGTAATTGGTGAAAAACTGTTTTTT.

The chain couples TRBV13 to TRBJ2-5, with TRBD2 matching 14 bases. The CDR3 runs 18 residues. The germline V gene encodes CDR1 PRHDT and CDR2 FYEKMQ (reference sequence). V lost 4 bases and J lost 4; bases outside the gene matches: 11. The CDR3, as DNA: TGTGCCAGCAGCTATGGGACTAGCGGGAGAAGGGTAGGAGAGACCCAGTACTTC. Its protein product is CASSYGTSGRRVGETQYF.

This chain connects TRBV19 to TRBJ1-4; unclear D gene. Trimming shortened V by 7 bases and J by 3 bases, and 12 bases separated the two germline ends. Per germline, CDR1 LNHDA and CDR2 SQIVND (reference sequence). This CDR3 spans 14 amino acids. In nucleotides, the CDR3 is TGTGCCAGTACTAAAAGCCAAGCTAATGAAAAACTGTTTTTT. This codes for CASTKSQANEKLFF.

The J gene is TRBJ1-2, the V gene TRBV9, with D unresolved. Germline CDR1 and CDR2: SGDLS and YYNGEE. V lost 3 bases to trimming and J lost 4 bases, with 16 bases between them. The CDR3 runs to 15 residues. This CDR3 reads CASSGGIAWGYGYTF. The CDR3, as DNA: TGTGCCAGCAGCGGGGGTATAGCTTGGGGCTATGGCTACACCTTC. The variable domain in full, with the rest retrieved from reference TRBV9 and TRBJ1-2, is DSGVTQTPKHLITATGQRVTLRCSPRSGDLSVYWYQQSLDQGLQFLIQYYNGEERAKGNILERFSAQQFPDLHSELNLSSLELGDSALYFCASSGGIAWGYGYTFGSGTRLTVV.

This clone was detected only once. V is TRBV29-1 and J is TRBJ1-3; no reliable D call. Looked up from germline, CDR1 is SQVTM and CDR2 is ANQGSEA. V was clipped by 3 bases and J by 0 bases, with 6 bases between them. The CDR3 consists of 13 residues. CDR3 amino acids: CSVERDSGNTIYF. CDR3 nucleotide sequence: TGCAGCGTTGAGCGGGACTCTGGAAACACCATATATTTT.

The chain uses TRBV5-4 and TRBJ2-5; 7 nucleotides line up with TRBD1. The V segment lost 4 bases and the J segment 2 bases; nucleotides outside the gene matches: 8. This CDR3 comprises 15 residues. Germline CDR1 and CDR2: SGHNT and YYREEE (reference sequence). CDR3: CASSRLGQVQETQYF. The CDR3 nucleotides read TGTGCCAGCAGCCGGCTAGGACAGGTACAAGAGACCCAGTACTTC. Looking up the rest from reference TRBV5-4 and TRBJ2-5 gives the full variable domain: ETGVTQSPTHLIKTRGQQVTLRCSSQSGHNTVSWYQQALGQGPQFIFQYYREEENGRGNFPPRFSGLQFPNYSSELNVNALELDDSALYLCASSRLGQVQETQYFGPGTRLLVL.

The chain has TRBV9 and TRBJ2-1, with D possibly matching TRBD2 (6 bases). Trimming removed 4 bases at V and 3 bases at J, with 11 bases between. CDR3 length equals 14 residues. Germline V CDR1 and CDR2: SGDLS, YYNGEE. CDR3 amino acids: CASSIRGDYNEQFF. DNA for the CDR3: TGTGCCAGCAGCATCCGCGGGGACTACAATGAGCAGTTCTTC.

The chain is built from TRBV18 and TRBJ2-7; 8 nucleotides agree with TRBD2. V trimming: 5 bases; J trimming: 3 bases; junction bases outside the gene matches: 12. Germline-derived CDR1 and CDR2 are KGHSH and LQKENI. The CDR3 is 16 residues long. CDR3: CASSSSRASGFYEQYF. The CDR3 nucleotides are TGTGCCAGCTCATCTAGTCGTGCTAGCGGGTTCTACGAGCAGTACTTC.

The V gene is TRBV6-6, the J gene TRBJ1-1; 7 nucleotides agree with TRBD1. The CDR3 covers 12 residues. The ends lost 6 bases at V and 11 bases at J; junction bases unmatched: 9. Looked up from germline, CDR1 is MNHNY and CDR2 is SVGAGI (reference sequence). The CDR3 DNA reads as TGTGCCAGCAGCCCCGGACAGGCCGACGCTTTCTTT. Encoded protein: CASSPGQADAFF.